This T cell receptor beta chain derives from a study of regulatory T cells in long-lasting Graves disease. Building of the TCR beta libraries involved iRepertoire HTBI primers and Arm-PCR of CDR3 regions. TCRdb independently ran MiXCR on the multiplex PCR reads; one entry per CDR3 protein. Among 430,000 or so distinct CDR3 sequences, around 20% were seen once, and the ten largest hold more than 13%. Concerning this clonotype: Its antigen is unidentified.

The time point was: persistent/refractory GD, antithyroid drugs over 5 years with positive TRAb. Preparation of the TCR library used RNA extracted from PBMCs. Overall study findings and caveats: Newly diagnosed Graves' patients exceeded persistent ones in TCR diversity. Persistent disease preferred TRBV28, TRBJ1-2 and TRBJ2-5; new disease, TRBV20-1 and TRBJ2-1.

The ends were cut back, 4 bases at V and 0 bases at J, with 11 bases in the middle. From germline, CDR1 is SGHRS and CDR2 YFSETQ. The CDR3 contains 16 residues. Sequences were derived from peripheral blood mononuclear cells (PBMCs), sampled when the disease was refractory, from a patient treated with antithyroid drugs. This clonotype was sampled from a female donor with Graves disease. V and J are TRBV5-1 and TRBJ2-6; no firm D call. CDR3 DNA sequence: TGCGCCAGCAGCCCCAACCCCTCCTCTGGGGCCAACGTCCTGACTTTC. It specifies CASSPNPSSGANVLTF.